Listed here are 31 T cell receptor beta chains from one sample, sequenced in a study of vaccination effects on CD4 cells after COVID-19. TCRdb keeps only in-frame clones here, not all; method: immunoSEQ multiplex PCR. The sample lists about 43,000 clones, around 78% seen once, with under 14% in the top ten. Antigen specificity for these receptors is unknown. Antigen-specific CD4+ T cells were expanded with viral peptide pools in the ViraFEST assay before sequencing. Subsequent to a culture period of about ten days, CD4+ T cells were isolated. Prior SARS-CoV-2 infection was absent in the vaccine recipients, as shown by negative nucleocapsid antibodies. The specimen comprised CD4+ T cells from PBMCs cultured with SARS-CoV-2 spike peptides, sampled before COVID-19 vaccination. These TCRs come from a human donor who received a COVID-19 vaccine.

This clone showed up just once. The chain recombines TRBV7-9 with TRBJ2-3, with 10 nucleotides matching TRBD2. The CDR3 extends over 16 amino acids. The ends lost 1 base at V and 2 bases at J; junction bases unmatched: 3. Germline CDR1 and CDR2: SEHNR and FQNEAQ (reference sequence). The CDR3 DNA sequence: TGTGCCAGCAGCTTAGATAGCGGGGGGCCCACAGATACGCAGTATTTT. This codes for CASSLDSGGPTDTQYF.

This clone was counted a single time. The V and J genes are TRBV3-1 (or the pseudogene TRBV3-2) and TRBJ1-1; no firm D call. Germline CDR1 and CDR2: LGHDT and YNNKEL (reference sequence). This CDR3 has 13 residues. V lost 6 bases to trimming and J lost 4 bases, with 12 bases between them. The CDR3 nucleotides read TGTGCCAGCAGAAATAGGGAGAGCACTGAAGCTTTCTTT. It specifies CASRNRESTEAFF.

The chain employs TRBV29-1 and TRBJ1-2; TRBD1 is a possible D gene (5 bases). Per the germline V gene, CDR1 is SQVTM and CDR2 is ANQGSEA. V was pared by 7 bases and J by 3 bases, with 9 bases between. There are 11 residues in the CDR3. CDR3 region: CSGGGDYGYTF. The CDR3 coding sequence is TGCAGCGGGGGAGGGGACTATGGCTACACCTTC.

The chain uses TRBV4-2 and TRBJ2-3; maybe TRBD1 (6 bases). The germline CDR1 and CDR2 sequences are LGHNA and YNFKEQ. CDR3 size: 14 residues. V was trimmed by 1 base and J by 6 bases, leaving 11 bases between them. CDR3 region: CASSQVQGPDTQYF. The CDR3 DNA is TGTGCCAGCAGCCAAGTCCAGGGGCCGGATACGCAGTATTTT.

The V call is TRBV3-1 (or the pseudogene TRBV3-2), the J call TRBJ1-1, with D perhaps TRBD1 (5 bases). The ends were cut back, 3 bases at V and 6 bases at J, with 11 bases in the middle. This CDR3 region has 13 residues. Per the germline V gene, CDR1 is LGHDT and CDR2 is YNNKEL (reference sequence). CDR3 coding DNA: TGTGCCAGCAGCCAGCAGGGTAGACCTGAAGCTTTCTTT. Translation gives CASSQQGRPEAFF.

The chain carries TRBV7-2 and TRBJ2-1, with D perhaps being TRBD1 or TRBD2 (6 bases each). CDR1 is SGHTA and CDR2 is FQGNSA in the germline V gene. V lost 1 base, J lost 5 bases, and 9 bases lay in between. The CDR3 consists of 14 residues. CDR3 sequence reads: CASSLVGGNNEQFF. CDR3 nucleotide sequence: TGTGCCAGCAGCTTAGTAGGGGGGAACAATGAGCAGTTCTTC.

This clone was counted once. The chain has TRBV6-5 and TRBJ1-2; 10 bases line up with TRBD1. Germline V gives CDR1 MNHEY, CDR2 SVGAGI. This CDR3 has 15 amino acids. The J segment lost 4 bases and the V segment lost 8 bases, leaving 10 bases of the junction unmatched. The CDR3 here is CASSPRDRGGYGYTF. The CDR3 DNA is TGTGCCAGCTCCCCCCGGGACAGGGGTGGCTATGGCTACACCTTC.

CDR3 protein: CASSVQGGIYNEQFF. The DNA of the CDR3 is TGTGCCAGTAGTGTACAGGGGGGGATCTACAATGAGCAGTTCTTC. The chain recombines TRBV19 with TRBJ2-1, with a possible D match to TRBD1 (8 bases). Germline V CDR1 and CDR2: LNHDA, SQIVND (reference sequence). V gave up 5 bases and J gave up 3 bases, with 14 bases separating them. The CDR3 extends over 15 amino acids.

The J gene is TRBJ1-3, the V gene TRBV5-1, with D maybe TRBD1 (6 bases). Per germline, CDR1 SGHRS and CDR2 YFSETQ. The CDR3 loop spans 18 amino acids. Between the trimmed V and J ends, which lost 5 bases and 0 bases, there was a span of 21 bases. Here the CDR3 DNA reads TGCGCCAGCAGTCGCCAGGGACGGGGGCTTAGCTCTGGAAACACCATATATTTT. Translating gives CASSRQGRGLSSGNTIYF.

This clone was counted a single time. This sequence joins TRBV6-5 and TRBJ2-7, with D perhaps TRBD1 (6 bases). The CDR3 is 13 amino acids. V dropped 6 bases and J dropped 2 bases, with 11 bases sitting between them. Looked up from germline, CDR1 is MNHEY and CDR2 is SVGAGI. In nucleotides, the CDR3 is TGTGCCAGCAGCCGGGGACAAGCCTACGAGCAGTACGTC. It specifies CASSRGQAYEQYV.

The chain combines TRBV12-3 or TRBV12-4 with TRBJ2-5; 7 nucleotides align to TRBD1. The length of the CDR3 is 13 residues. The junction had 2 bases not matched to a gene; V was cut back by 5 bases and J by 2 bases. CDR3 protein: CASSRDSQETQYF. DNA for the CDR3: TGTGCCAGCAGTAGGGACAGTCAAGAGACCCAGTACTTC.

The chain combines TRBV6-6 with TRBJ2-1, with 12 positions matching TRBD1. Germline CDR1 and CDR2: MNHNY and SVGAGI (reference sequence). Trimming took 2 bases from V and 9 from J; bases not matched to a gene: 8. This CDR3 comprises 16 residues. CDR3: CASSYPRDRGRGEQFF. Here the CDR3 DNA reads TGTGCCAGCAGTTACCCACGGGACAGGGGGCGCGGTGAGCAGTTCTTC.

The V gene is TRBV7-2, the J gene TRBJ2-3, with D perhaps TRBD1 (6 bases). V gave up 1 base and J gave up 1 base, with 9 bases separating them. CDR1 is SGHTA and CDR2 is FQGNSA in the germline V gene. The CDR3 is 15 amino acids. The CDR3 here is CASSLVRGGTDTQYF. Written as DNA, the CDR3 is TGTGCCAGCAGCTTAGTCAGGGGAGGCACAGATACGCAGTATTTT.

The chain links TRBV6-5 to TRBJ1-4; D uncertain. This CDR3 is built from 16 residues. The V gene's germline CDR1 is MNHEY and CDR2 SVGAGI. Trimming stripped 0 bases from V and 0 bases from J, with 8 bases between. The DNA for the CDR3 is TGTGCCAGCAGTTACTCGAGATACCCAACTAATGAAAAACTGTTTTTT. Protein product: CASSYSRYPTNEKLFF.

This clone was recorded a few times. The genes are TRBV18 and TRBJ2-7, with D maybe TRBD1 (6 bases). The CDR3 covers 15 residues. The germline V gene encodes CDR1 KGHSH and CDR2 LQKENI. Trimming took off 4 bases at V and 4 bases at J, with 17 bases between the two ends. The CDR3 sequence: CASSQTRQEIYEQYV. CDR3 coding DNA: TGTGCCAGCTCACAGACCAGACAGGAAATATACGAGCAGTACGTC.

The chain carries TRBV4-1 and TRBJ1-3; TRBD1 agrees at 12 bases. Unmatched junction bases numbered 4, after V lost 2 bases and J lost 8 bases. Germline assignment: CDR1 MGHRA and CDR2 YSYEKL. This CDR3 is built from 15 residues. The CDR3: CASSQTGTGGDTIYF. CDR3 coding DNA: TGCGCCAGCAGCCAAACCGGGACAGGGGGCGACACCATATATTTT.

This clone was counted a single time. This chain connects TRBV29-1 to TRBJ2-1, with TRBD1 matching 10 bases. V was clipped by 7 bases and J by 2 bases; unmatched bases: 5. Germline V gives CDR1 SQVTM, CDR2 ANQGSEA. The CDR3 is 14 amino acids. The DNA for the CDR3 is TGCAGCGGCGGACAGGGGGTAGCCTACAATGAGCAGTTCTTC. It is translated as CSGGQGVAYNEQFF.

J is TRBJ1-2 and V is TRBV19, with TRBD1 matching over 9 bases. V dropped 7 bases and J dropped 4; count of bases not matched to a gene: 13. The CDR3 totals 16 residues. CDR1 is LNHDA, CDR2 SQIVND, per germline (reference sequence). Written as DNA, the CDR3 is TGTGCCAGTAAATCCTTTGGGACAGGGTCAAGCTATGGCTACACCTTC. Amino acids: CASKSFGTGSSYGYTF.

In regard to this clone: Germline and junction disagree at one end, which may indicate a read error. V and J are TRBV5-1 and TRBJ2-1; 8 positions match TRBD2. The length of the CDR3 is 15 residues. In germline, CDR1 is SGHRS, CDR2 YFSETQ. The CDR3 sequence: CASSASPGGPLKQFF. Written as DNA, the CDR3 is TGCGCCAGCAGCGCTTCCCCGGGGGGGCCCCTCAAGCAATTCTTC.

The chain couples TRBV12-3 or TRBV12-4 to TRBJ1-4; D is unresolved. V was trimmed by 4 bases and J by 6 bases, leaving 6 bases between them. The CDR3 covers 12 residues. CDR3 sequence reads: CASSWADEKLFF. In nucleotides, the CDR3 is TGTGCCAGCAGTTGGGCCGATGAAAAACTGTTTTTT.

CDR3 protein: CASSLRGTDIEKLFF. The DNA for the CDR3 is TGTGCCAGCAGCCTTAGGGGGACTGATATAGAAAAACTGTTTTTT. The chain recombines TRBV27 with TRBJ1-4; D may be TRBD1 (6 bases). Trimming took off 6 bases at V and 8 bases at J, with 19 bases between the two ends. The CDR3 has 15 residues. The germline V gene has CDR1 MNHEY and CDR2 SMNVEV (reference sequence).

The V and J genes are TRBV9 and TRBJ2-5; the D is unclear. CDR3 length: 14 residues. Germline V gives CDR1 SGDLS, CDR2 YYNGEE. V was shortened by 1 base and J by 2 bases, with 9 bases between the two germline ends. The CDR3 here is CASSVWSGQETQYF. CDR3 nucleotide sequence: TGTGCCAGCAGCGTATGGTCCGGACAAGAGACCCAGTACTTC.

This chain joins TRBV18 and TRBJ2-3; 10 bases align to TRBD1. From germline, CDR1 is KGHSH and CDR2 LQKENI. The J segment lost 5 bases and the V segment lost 5 bases, leaving 10 bases of the junction unmatched. The CDR3 length is 16 residues. This CDR3 reads CASSANRDRGGDTQYF. DNA for the CDR3: TGTGCCAGCTCAGCGAATCGGGACAGGGGTGGAGATACGCAGTATTTT. Using reference TRBV18 and TRBJ2-3 for the parts outside the CDR3, the full variable domain is NAGVMQNPRHLVRRRGQEARLRCSPMKGHSHVYWYRQLPEEGLKFMVYLQKENIIDESGMPKERFSAEFPKEGPSILRIQQVVRGDSAAYFCASSANRDRGGDTQYFGPGTRLTVL.

The chain joins TRBV19 to TRBJ1-3; TRBD1 aligns across 7 bases. Trimming removed 9 bases from V and 1 base from J; junction bases left unmatched: 9. The CDR3 totals 15 residues. The V gene's germline CDR1 is LNHDA and CDR2 SQIVND (reference sequence). CDR3 DNA: TGTGCCAGCTCCCGACAGGGCTTTTCTGGAAACACCATATATTTT. Protein: CASSRQGFSGNTIYF.

This chain joins TRBV18 and TRBJ1-3, with D perhaps matching TRBD1 (6 bases). Germline values: CDR1 KGHSH, CDR2 LQKENI. Trimming left V 3 bases short and J 4 bases short, with 13 bases between. The CDR3 totals 15 residues. CDR3 protein: CASSPDRLRGNTIYF. As DNA, the CDR3 is TGTGCCAGCTCACCGGACAGACTCCGCGGAAACACCATATATTTT.

This chain uses TRBV2 with TRBJ1-1, with 8 bases aligning to TRBD1. The CDR3 runs to 11 residues. V lost 2 bases to trimming and J lost 11 bases; unmatched junction nucleotides: 1. The germline CDR1 and CDR2 sequences are SNHLY and FYNNEI. CDR3 DNA: TGTGCCAGCAGTGAAAACAGGGGGGCTTTCTTT. This sequence encodes CASSENRGAFF.

The CDR3 nucleotides are TGTGCCAGCAGTTATGACGGCTATGGCTACACCTTC. It translates to CASSYDGYGYTF. The gene calls are TRBV6-2 or TRBV6-3 and TRBJ1-2; no firm D call. V was cut by 3 bases and J by 4 bases, with 6 bases left in between. The CDR3 has 12 residues. Germline V CDR1 and CDR2: MNHEY, SVGEGT.

This clone came up once. The CDR3 DNA sequence: TGTGCCAGTAGTATATCGCGGGGGAGGGACAGCAATCAGCCCCAGCATTTT. It codes for CASSISRGRDSNQPQHF. The chain is built from TRBV19 and TRBJ1-5, with D possibly TRBD1 on 5 matching bases. CDR1 LNHDA and CDR2 SQIVND come from the germline V gene (reference sequence). This CDR3 comprises 17 residues. The V end was cut by 2 bases, the J end by 1 base, with 15 bases between. Based on the CDR3 plus reference TRBV19 and TRBJ1-5, the full variable domain is DGGITQSPKYLFRKEGQNVTLSCEQNLNHDAMYWYRQDPGQGLRLIYYSQIVNDFQKGDIAEGYSVSREKKESFPLTVTSAQKNPTAFYLCASSISRGRDSNQPQHFGDGTRLSIL.

The J gene is TRBJ2-5, the V gene TRBV5-4; 7 bases line up with TRBD1. Per germline, CDR1 SGHNT and CDR2 YYREEE (reference sequence). V shed 4 bases, J shed 3 bases, and the junction held 6 bases outside the gene matches. CDR3 length: 14 residues. In DNA, the CDR3 is TGTGCCAGCAGCCCGGACAGGAGAAAAGAGACCCAGTACTTC. Translated, it gives CASSPDRRKETQYF.

V gene TRBV28 combines with J gene TRBJ2-4; 8 positions agree with TRBD2. The CDR3 consists of 15 residues. CDR1 is MDHEN, CDR2 SYDVKM, per germline. V shed 3 bases and J 2 bases; nucleotides not matched to a gene: 3. Here the CDR3 DNA reads TGTGCCAGCAGTTTGGGCGGGGGGACCAAAAACATTCAGTACTTC. Translating gives CASSLGGGTKNIQYF.

The rearrangement uses TRBV28 and TRBJ1-1; a weak D match, TRBD1 (6 bases). There are 18 residues in the CDR3. From germline, CDR1 is MDHEN and CDR2 SYDVKM. V was trimmed by 1 base and J by 4 bases, leaving 22 bases between them. The chain's CDR3 is CASSLLPSMRGIGTEAFF. Here the CDR3 DNA reads TGTGCCAGCAGTTTATTGCCGAGCATGAGGGGGATAGGCACTGAAGCTTTCTTT.